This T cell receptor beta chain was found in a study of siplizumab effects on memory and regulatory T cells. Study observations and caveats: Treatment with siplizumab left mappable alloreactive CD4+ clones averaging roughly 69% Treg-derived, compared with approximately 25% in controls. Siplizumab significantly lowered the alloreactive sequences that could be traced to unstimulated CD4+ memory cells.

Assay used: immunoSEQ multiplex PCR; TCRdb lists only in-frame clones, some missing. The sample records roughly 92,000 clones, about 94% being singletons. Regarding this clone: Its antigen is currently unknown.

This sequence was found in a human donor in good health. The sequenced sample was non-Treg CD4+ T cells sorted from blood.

In nucleotides, the CDR3 is TGCGCCAGCACGAACAGGGGGGGAAATACGCAGTATTTT. It codes for CASTNRGGNTQYF. The chain is built from TRBV10-2 and TRBJ2-3; D may be TRBD1 (8 bases). Trimming removed 7 bases at V and 7 bases at J, with 15 bases between. The germline CDR1 and CDR2 sequences are WSHSY and SAAADI. This CDR3 is 13 amino acids long.